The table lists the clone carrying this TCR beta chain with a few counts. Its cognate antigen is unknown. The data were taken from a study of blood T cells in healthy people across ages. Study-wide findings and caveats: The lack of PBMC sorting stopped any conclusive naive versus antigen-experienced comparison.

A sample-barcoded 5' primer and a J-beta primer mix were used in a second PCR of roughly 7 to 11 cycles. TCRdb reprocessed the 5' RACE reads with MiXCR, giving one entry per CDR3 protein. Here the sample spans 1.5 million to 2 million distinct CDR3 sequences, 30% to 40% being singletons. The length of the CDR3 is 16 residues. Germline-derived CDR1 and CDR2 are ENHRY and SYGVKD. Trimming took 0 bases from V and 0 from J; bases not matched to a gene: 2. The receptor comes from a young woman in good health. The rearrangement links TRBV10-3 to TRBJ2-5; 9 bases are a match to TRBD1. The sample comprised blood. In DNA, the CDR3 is TGTGCCATCAGTGAGTCGGGACAGGGACACCAAGAGACCCAGTACTTC. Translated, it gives CAISESGQGHQETQYF.